This T cell receptor (beta chain) was recorded in a study of persistence of HIV-infected CD4 T cells. Notes on the study in general: Compared with CD3/CD28-stimulated cells, CMV- and Gag-responding cells showed lower TCRbeta richness. Antigen-responding cells were enriched for degenerate expanded CDR3beta sequences.

Concerning this clone: Its antigen is as yet unknown.

Sequencing used immunoSEQ version 4 in survey mode. Sequencing used immunoSEQ multiplex PCR; TCRdb keeps in-frame clones, though not all of them. Here the sample spans approximately 46,000 clones, about nine tenths being singletons. CDR3 size: 12 residues. Trimming removed 5 bases from V and 7 bases from J, with 11 bases in between. Germline values: CDR1 LNHNV, CDR2 YYDKDF (reference sequence). This nonspecific control used anti-CD3/anti-CD28 bead stimulation of CD4+ T cells. Sorting of responding CD4+ T cells relied on upregulated CD40 ligand together with CD69. An approximately 18-hour stimulation of CD8-depleted PBMCs used anti-CD28/CD49d costimulation, CD40-blocking antibody and enfuvirtide.

The sequenced sample was CD4+ T cells sorted from PBMCs after roughly 17-hour stimulation, obtained from a patient who received antiretroviral therapy. The gene calls are TRBV15 and TRBJ1-2; tentative D call: TRBD1 (6 bases). This receptor was identified in an adult woman with HIV who was CMV-seropositive. CDR3 DNA: TGTGCCACCAGCCCAACAGGGAGTGGCTACACCTTC. It codes for CATSPTGSGYTF.